At least ten counts were recorded for the clone carrying this T cell receptor beta chain. The antigen is undetermined. This entry belongs to a study of identical twins. Study findings and constraints: Beta out-of-frame twin sharing showed a weaker excess.

MiXCR was run by TCRdb on the 5' RACE reads, yielding one entry per CDR3 protein. The sample lists some 710,000 distinct CDR3 sequences; around 6% were seen once. Healthy Caucasians supplied all donations. This sequence was found in a man between 18 and 29 years old in good health. Source material: naive T cells sorted from blood.

CDR3: CSASLAGGGEQFF. In DNA, the CDR3 is TGCAGTGCTAGTCTAGCGGGAGGGGGTGAGCAGTTCTTC. V usage is TRBV20-1 and J usage is TRBJ2-1, with 12 bases fitting TRBD2. J was trimmed by 9 bases and V by 3 bases; bases with no gene match: 3. The germline CDR1 and CDR2 sequences are DFQATT and SNEGSKA (reference sequence). The CDR3 covers 13 residues.